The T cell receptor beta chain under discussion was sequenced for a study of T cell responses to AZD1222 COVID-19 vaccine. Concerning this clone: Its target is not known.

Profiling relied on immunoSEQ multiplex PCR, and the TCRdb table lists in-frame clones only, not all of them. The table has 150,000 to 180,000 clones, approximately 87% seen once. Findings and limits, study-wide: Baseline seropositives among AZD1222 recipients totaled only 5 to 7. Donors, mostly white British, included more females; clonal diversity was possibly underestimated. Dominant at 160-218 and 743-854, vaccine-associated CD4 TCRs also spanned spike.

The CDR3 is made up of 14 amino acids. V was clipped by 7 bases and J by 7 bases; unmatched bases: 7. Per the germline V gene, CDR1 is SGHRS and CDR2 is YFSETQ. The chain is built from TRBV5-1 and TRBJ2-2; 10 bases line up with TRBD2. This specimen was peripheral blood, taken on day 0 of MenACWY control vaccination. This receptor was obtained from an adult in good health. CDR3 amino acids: CASAKVAGGGELFF. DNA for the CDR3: TGCGCCAGCGCGAAGGTAGCGGGGGGCGGGGAGCTGTTTTTT.